This entry concerns a single TCR beta chain. Its antigen is as yet unknown. Everyone who donated was a healthy bone marrow donor. The CDR3 length is 13 residues. Trimming removed 3 bases from V and 5 bases from J, with 10 bases in between. Germline V gene data show CDR1 as SEHNR and CDR2 as FQNEAQ (reference sequence). The sample originates from a study of cytomegalovirus exposure and HLA in healthy donors. Overall study results and limits: Some V segments could not be told apart, so they were left out, TRBV6-2 and TRBV6-3 among them. TCR beta V segments were, for the most part, productive about 87% or about 30% of the time in an earlier analysis. Associated with cytomegalovirus, according to the listing, were some 150 TCR beta chains.

The study ran its PCR with 60 Vbeta and 13 Jbeta primers. The assay was immunoSEQ multiplex PCR, and TCRdb's table has in-frame clones only and misses some. The repertoire holds roughly 250,000 clones, with roughly 81% as singletons. This TCR was recovered from a woman in her forties in good health and CMV-seropositive. This chain connects TRBV7-9 to TRBJ1-1, with unresolved D. The source material was PBMCs. This CDR3 reads CASSFALGTEAFF. The CDR3 DNA sequence: TGTGCCAGCAGCTTCGCTCTAGGAACTGAAGCTTTCTTT.